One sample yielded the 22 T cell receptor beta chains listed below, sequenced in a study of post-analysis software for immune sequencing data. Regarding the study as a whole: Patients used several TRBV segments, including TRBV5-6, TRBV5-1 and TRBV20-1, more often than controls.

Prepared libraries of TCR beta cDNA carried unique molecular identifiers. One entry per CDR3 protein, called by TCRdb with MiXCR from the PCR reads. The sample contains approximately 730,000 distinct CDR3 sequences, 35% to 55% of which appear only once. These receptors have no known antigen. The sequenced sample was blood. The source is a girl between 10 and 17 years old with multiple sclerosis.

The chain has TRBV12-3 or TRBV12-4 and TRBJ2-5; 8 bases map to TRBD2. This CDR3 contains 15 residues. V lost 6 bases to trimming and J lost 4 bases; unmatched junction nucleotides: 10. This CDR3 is CASSRSGGVRETQYF. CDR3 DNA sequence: TGTGCCAGCAGCCGATCGGGAGGGGTGAGAGAGACCCAGTACTTC.

The CDR3: CASSFLANSYNEQFF. Written as DNA, the CDR3 is TGTGCCAGCAGCTTCCTAGCGAACTCCTACAATGAGCAGTTCTTC. The chain joins TRBV7-2 to TRBJ2-1; D perhaps matches TRBD2 (6 bases). This CDR3 spans 15 amino acids. Germline loops: CDR1 SGHTA, CDR2 FQGNSA. Trimming removed 3 bases from V and 0 bases from J, with 9 bases in between.

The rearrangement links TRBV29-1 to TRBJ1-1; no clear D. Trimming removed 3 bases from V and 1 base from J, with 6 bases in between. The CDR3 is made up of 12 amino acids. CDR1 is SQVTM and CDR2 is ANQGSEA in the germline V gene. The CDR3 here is CSVDDANTEAFF. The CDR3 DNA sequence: TGCAGCGTTGACGATGCGAACACTGAAGCTTTCTTT.

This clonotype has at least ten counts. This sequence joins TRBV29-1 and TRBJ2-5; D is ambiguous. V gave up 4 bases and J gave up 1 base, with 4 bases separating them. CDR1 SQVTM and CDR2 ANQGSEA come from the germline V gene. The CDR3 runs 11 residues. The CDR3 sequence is CSVALQETQYF. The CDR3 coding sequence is TGCAGCGTTGCTCTCCAAGAGACCCAGTACTTC.

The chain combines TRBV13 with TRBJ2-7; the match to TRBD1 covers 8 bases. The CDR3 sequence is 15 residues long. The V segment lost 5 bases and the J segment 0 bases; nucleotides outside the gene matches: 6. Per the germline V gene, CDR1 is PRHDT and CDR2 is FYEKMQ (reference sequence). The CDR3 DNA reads TGTGCCAGCAGCCCGACAGGGGTGAGCTCCTACGAGCAGTACTTC. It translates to CASSPTGVSSYEQYF.

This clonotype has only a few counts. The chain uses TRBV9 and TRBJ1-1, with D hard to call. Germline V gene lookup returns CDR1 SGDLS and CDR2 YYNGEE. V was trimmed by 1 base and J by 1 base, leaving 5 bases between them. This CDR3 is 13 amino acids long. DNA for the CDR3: TGTGCCAGCAGCGTAAAGCCGAACACTGAAGCTTTCTTT. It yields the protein CASSVKPNTEAFF.

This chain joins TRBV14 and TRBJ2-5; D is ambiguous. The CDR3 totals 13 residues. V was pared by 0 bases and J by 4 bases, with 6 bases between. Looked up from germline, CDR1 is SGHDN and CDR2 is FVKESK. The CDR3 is CASSQEKVETQYF. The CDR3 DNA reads TGTGCCAGCAGCCAAGAAAAGGTAGAGACCCAGTACTTC.

As DNA, the CDR3 is TGTGCCAGCAGCCAAGGTTGGAGTGGGGACGGAAGCACAGATACGCAGTATTTT. Residues: CASSQGWSGDGSTDTQYF. The V call is TRBV3-1, the J call TRBJ2-3; perhaps D is TRBD1 or TRBD2 (5 bases each). Germline V gene lookup returns CDR1 LGHDT and CDR2 YNNKEL (reference sequence). V was pared by 1 base and J by 0 bases, with 17 bases between. The CDR3 contains 18 residues.

In DNA form, the CDR3 reads TGTGCCAGCAGTTTAGCGTTGGGAGGGGGTGACAAAAACATTCAGTACTTC. Protein: CASSLALGGGDKNIQYF. The chain joins TRBV12-3 or TRBV12-4 to TRBJ2-4, with D perhaps matching TRBD2 (7 bases). This CDR3 has 17 residues. Between the trimmed V and J ends, which lost 0 bases and 3 bases, there was a span of 15 bases.

This CDR3 is CSVASRGNQETQYF. The DNA of the CDR3 is TGCAGCGTTGCGTCCCGAGGCAACCAAGAGACCCAGTACTTC. The chain couples TRBV29-1 to TRBJ2-5; D gene unclear. Germline-derived CDR1 and CDR2 are SQVTM and ANQGSEA. V shed 4 bases and J shed 0 bases, with 12 bases lying between them. CDR3 length: 14 residues.

The CDR3 DNA sequence: TGTGCCAGCAGCCCCGCCGACGGGGGGCAAGAGACCCAGTACTTC. It translates to CASSPADGGQETQYF. The rearrangement joins TRBV7-6 to TRBJ2-5; TRBD2 matches 7 bases. J gave up 2 bases and V 5 bases, and 8 bases lay outside the gene matches. The CDR3 contains 15 residues. Per germline, CDR1 SGHVS and CDR2 FNYEAQ.

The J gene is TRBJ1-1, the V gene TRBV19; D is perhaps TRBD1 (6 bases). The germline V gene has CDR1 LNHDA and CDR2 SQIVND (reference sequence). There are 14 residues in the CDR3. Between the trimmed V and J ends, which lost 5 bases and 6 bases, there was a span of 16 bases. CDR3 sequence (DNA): TGTGCCAGTAGTCCACCACAGGGTCAGGCTGAAGCTTTCTTT. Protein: CASSPPQGQAEAFF.

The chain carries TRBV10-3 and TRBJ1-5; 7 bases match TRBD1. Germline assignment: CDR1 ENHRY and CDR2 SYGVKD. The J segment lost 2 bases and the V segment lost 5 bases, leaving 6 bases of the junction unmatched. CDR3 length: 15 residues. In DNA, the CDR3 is TGTGCCATCAGTCAAACAGGGGACCGCAATCAGCCCCAGCATTTT. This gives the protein CAISQTGDRNQPQHF.

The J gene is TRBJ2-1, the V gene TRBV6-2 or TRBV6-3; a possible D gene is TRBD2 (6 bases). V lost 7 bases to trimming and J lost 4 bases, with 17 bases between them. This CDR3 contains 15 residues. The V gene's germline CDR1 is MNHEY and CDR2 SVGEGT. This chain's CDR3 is CASTKGVSGYNEQFF. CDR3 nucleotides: TGTGCCAGCACCAAAGGGGTTAGCGGTTACAATGAGCAGTTCTTC.

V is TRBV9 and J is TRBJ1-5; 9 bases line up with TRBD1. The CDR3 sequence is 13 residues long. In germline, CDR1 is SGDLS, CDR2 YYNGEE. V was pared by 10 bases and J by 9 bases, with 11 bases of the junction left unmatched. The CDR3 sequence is CAPRDREGGPQHF. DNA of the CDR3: TGTGCCCCCCGGGACAGGGAAGGAGGGCCCCAGCATTTT.

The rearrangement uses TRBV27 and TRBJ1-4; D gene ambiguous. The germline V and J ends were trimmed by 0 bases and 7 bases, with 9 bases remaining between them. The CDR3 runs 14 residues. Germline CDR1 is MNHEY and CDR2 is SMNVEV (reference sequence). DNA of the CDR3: TGTGCCAGCAGTTTATCGCCGGGAGCTGAAAAACTGTTTTTT. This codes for CASSLSPGAEKLFF.

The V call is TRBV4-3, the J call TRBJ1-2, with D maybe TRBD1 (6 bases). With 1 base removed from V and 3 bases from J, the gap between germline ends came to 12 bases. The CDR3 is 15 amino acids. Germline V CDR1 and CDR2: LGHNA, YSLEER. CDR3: CASSQAGGRDYGYTF. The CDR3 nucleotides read TGCGCCAGCAGCCAAGCGGGGGGCCGCGACTATGGCTACACCTTC.

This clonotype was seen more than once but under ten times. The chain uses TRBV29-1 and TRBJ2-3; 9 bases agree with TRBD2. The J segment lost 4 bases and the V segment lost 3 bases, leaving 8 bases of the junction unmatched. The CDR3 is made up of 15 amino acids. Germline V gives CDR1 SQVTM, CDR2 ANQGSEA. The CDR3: CSVDEAGGPADTQYF. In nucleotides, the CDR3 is TGCAGCGTTGACGAGGCGGGAGGGCCAGCAGATACGCAGTATTTT.

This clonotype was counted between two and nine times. The DNA for the CDR3 is TGTGCCAGCAGCTTAGAGAAAGCTCTCGAGCAGTACTTC. Protein product: CASSLEKALEQYF. The rearrangement joins TRBV7-2 to TRBJ2-7; D unresolved. Germline V gene data show CDR1 as SGHTA and CDR2 as FQGNSA. Trimming pared 1 base from V and 6 bases from J, leaving 10 bases between. The CDR3 length is 13 residues.

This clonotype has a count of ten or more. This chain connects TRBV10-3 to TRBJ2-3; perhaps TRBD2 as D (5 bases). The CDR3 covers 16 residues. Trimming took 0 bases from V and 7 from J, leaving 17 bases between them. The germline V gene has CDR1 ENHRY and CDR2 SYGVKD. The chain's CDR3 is CAISESGLLLNHTQYF. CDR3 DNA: TGTGCCATCAGTGAGTCAGGACTCCTACTGAACCATACGCAGTATTTT.

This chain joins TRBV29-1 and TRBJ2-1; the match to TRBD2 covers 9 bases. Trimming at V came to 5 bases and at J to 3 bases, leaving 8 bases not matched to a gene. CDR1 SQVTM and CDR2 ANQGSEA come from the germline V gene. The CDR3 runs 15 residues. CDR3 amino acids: CSVQRASGIYNEQFF. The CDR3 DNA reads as TGCAGCGTTCAGAGGGCTAGCGGGATCTACAATGAGCAGTTCTTC.

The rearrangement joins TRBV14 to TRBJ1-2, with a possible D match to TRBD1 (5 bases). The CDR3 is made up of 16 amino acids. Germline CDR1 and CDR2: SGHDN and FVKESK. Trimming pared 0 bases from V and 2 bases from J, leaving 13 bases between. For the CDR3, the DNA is TGTGCCAGCAGCCAAGAAGACAGAGAATACAACTATGGCTACACCTTC. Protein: CASSQEDREYNYGYTF.